The 28 T cell receptor beta chains below were found in one sample sequenced in a study of T cell responses to AZD1222 COVID-19 vaccine. The table came from immunoSEQ multiplex PCR; TCRdb's copy has only in-frame clones and leaves some out. The sample lists about 84,000 clones, about 82% occurring once. The specimen was peripheral blood, collected 28 days after the second AZD1222 dose. Receptors originate from an adult who received the AZD1222 COVID-19 vaccine.

The chain combines TRBV27 with TRBJ2-7, with no clear D. Germline assignment: CDR1 MNHEY and CDR2 SMNVEV (reference sequence). Trimming left V 11 bases short and J 3 bases short, with 14 bases between. CDR3 length: 12 residues. The CDR3 region has the DNA TGTGCCTCGGGCGGAGCGAGCTACGAGCAGTACTTC. Translating it yields CASGGASYEQYF.

The V and J genes are TRBV6-5 and TRBJ2-7; 7 bases are a match to TRBD1. The trim removed 2 bases at V and 3 bases at J, leaving 10 bases unmatched. The CDR3 runs 16 residues. Germline V lookup: CDR1 MNHEY, CDR2 SVGAGI. The CDR3 nucleotides are TGTGCCAGCAGTTACGGCGGGTCAGGGGGAATCTACGAGCAGTACTTC. Translation: CASSYGGSGGIYEQYF.

This chain joins TRBV18 and TRBJ1-2, with a tentative D call TRBD1 (6 bases). Looked up from germline, CDR1 is KGHSH and CDR2 is LQKENI. This CDR3 region has 14 residues. Trimming removed 3 bases from V and 2 bases from J, with 10 bases in between. In DNA, the CDR3 is TGTGCCAGCTCACCGGGGGGCCAGAACTATGGCTACACCTTC. Translation gives CASSPGGQNYGYTF. Looking up the rest from reference TRBV18 and TRBJ1-2 gives the full variable domain: NAGVMQNPRHLVRRRGQEARLRCSPMKGHSHVYWYRQLPEEGLKFMVYLQKENIIDESGMPKERFSAEFPKEGPSILRIQQVVRGDSAAYFCASSPGGQNYGYTFGSGTRLTVV.

V and J are TRBV18 and TRBJ2-7, with TRBD2 matching over 11 bases. Germline-derived CDR1 and CDR2 are KGHSH and LQKENI. This CDR3 contains 15 residues. J was trimmed by 2 bases and V by 4 bases; bases with no gene match: 4. For the CDR3, the DNA is TGTGCCAGCTCACGCGGGACTAGCGGCACCTACGAGCAGTACTTC. This translates into CASSRGTSGTYEQYF.

The chain links TRBV10-3 to TRBJ2-7, with unresolved D. The CDR3 covers 12 residues. Germline-derived CDR1 and CDR2 are ENHRY and SYGVKD. Between the trimmed V and J ends, which lost 8 bases and 2 bases, there was a span of 10 bases. In DNA form, the CDR3 reads TGTGCCATCGCTGGTGTAACCTACGAGCAGTACTTC. Amino acid sequence: CAIAGVTYEQYF.

The V gene is TRBV7-8, the J gene TRBJ1-3; no clear D gene. V lost 0 bases and J 4 bases, leaving 10 bases between the germline ends. Germline V gene data show CDR1 as SGHVS and CDR2 as FQNEAQ. The CDR3 covers 15 residues. DNA for the CDR3: TGTGCCAGCAGCTTAGCGGTGGGAGCGGGAAACACCATATATTTT. Translation: CASSLAVGAGNTIYF.

The chain carries TRBV4-2 and TRBJ1-4; D perhaps matches TRBD1 (6 bases). V was trimmed by 2 bases and J by 6 bases, leaving 16 bases between them. The CDR3 contains 16 residues. From germline, CDR1 is LGHNA and CDR2 YNFKEQ. CDR3 sequence reads: CASSQPDRDTHEKLFF. The CDR3 region has the DNA TGTGCCAGCAGCCAACCAGATCGGGACACCCATGAAAAACTGTTTTTT.

This clone was counted only a few times. The V call is TRBV5-4, the J call TRBJ2-7; D might be TRBD2 (5 bases). Per the germline V gene, CDR1 is SGHNT and CDR2 is YYREEE (reference sequence). V was shortened by 3 bases and J by 6 bases, with 13 bases between the two germline ends. This CDR3 contains 13 residues. CDR3 in amino acids: CASSSRLSGEQYF. In DNA, the CDR3 is TGTGCCAGCAGCTCCCGACTATCGGGCGAGCAGTACTTC.

This chain links TRBV27 with TRBJ2-7; perhaps TRBD2 as D (6 bases). This CDR3 contains 15 residues. CDR1 MNHEY and CDR2 SMNVEV come from the germline V gene (reference sequence). Trimming stripped 10 bases from V and 0 bases from J, with 19 bases between. CDR3 coding DNA: TGTGCCACCACCGGAGGCGGGGAGCTCTCCTACGAGCAGTACTTC. It encodes CATTGGGELSYEQYF.

This chain links TRBV5-1 with TRBJ2-1, with D perhaps TRBD2 (5 bases). CDR3 length equals 16 residues. The germline V and J ends were trimmed by 4 bases and 4 bases, with 18 bases remaining between them. In germline, CDR1 is SGHRS, CDR2 YFSETQ. CDR3 sequence reads: CASSLVGPGLYNEQFF. DNA for the CDR3: TGCGCCAGCAGCCTGGTCGGGCCAGGACTTTACAATGAGCAGTTCTTC.

The J gene is TRBJ2-5, the V gene TRBV7-2; 7 bases line up with TRBD2. Trimming took 8 bases from V and 4 from J; bases not matched to a gene: 16. The CDR3 is made up of 16 amino acids. Germline CDR1 and CDR2: SGHTA and FQGNSA. The CDR3 DNA follows: TGTGCCAGCGGCCGCCCCGGTGTGGGGGGGGGAGAGACCCAGTACTTC. Translation: CASGRPGVGGGETQYF. The full variable domain, with the rest looked up from reference TRBV7-2 and TRBJ2-5, is GAGVSQSPSNKVTEKGKDVELRCDPISGHTALYWYRQSLGQGLEFLIYFQGNSAPDKSGLPSDRFSAERTGGSVSTLTIQRTQQEDSAVYLCASGRPGVGGGETQYFGPGTRLLVL.

This chain links TRBV19 with TRBJ1-5; unclear D gene. CDR3 length: 13 residues. The germline V gene encodes CDR1 LNHDA and CDR2 SQIVND (reference sequence). The V end was cut by 5 bases, the J end by 7 bases, with 12 bases between. CDR3 nucleotides: TGTGCCAGTAGTCGAGCGGAGAGGCAGCCCCAGCATTTT. Protein product: CASSRAERQPQHF.

This clone was observed a handful of times. The genes are TRBV10-1 and TRBJ2-2; 10 bases map to TRBD1. Germline trimming cut 8 bases from V and 0 bases from J; bases unmatched to any gene: 12. CDR1 is WNHNN and CDR2 is SYGVQD in the germline V gene (reference sequence). The CDR3 has 18 amino acids. In DNA, the CDR3 is TGCGCCAGCGGGGAACCGGGACAGGGGATTGCGAACACCGGGGAGCTGTTTTTT. This translates into CASGEPGQGIANTGELFF.

The chain recombines TRBV6-2 or TRBV6-3 with TRBJ2-4; 9 bases match TRBD1. Germline values: CDR1 MNHEY, CDR2 SVGEGT. The V segment lost 2 bases and the J segment 4 bases; nucleotides outside the gene matches: 9. This CDR3 has 17 amino acids. The CDR3 sequence: CASSYPPRQGGKNIQYF. For the CDR3, the DNA is TGTGCCAGCAGTTACCCCCCGAGACAGGGGGGTAAAAACATTCAGTACTTC.

The chain is built from TRBV5-1 and TRBJ1-4; TRBD1 is a possible D gene (5 bases). This CDR3 has 14 residues. Germline-derived CDR1 and CDR2 are SGHRS and YFSETQ. V shed 0 bases and J shed 8 bases, with 11 bases lying between them. This chain's CDR3 is CASSLGGAGEKLFF. DNA of the CDR3: TGCGCCAGCAGCTTGGGAGGGGCAGGGGAAAAACTGTTTTTT.

This clone has only one observation. The V call is TRBV7-8, the J call TRBJ2-7, with D possibly matching TRBD2 (5 bases). This CDR3 is built from 12 residues. Trimming stripped 0 bases from V and 8 bases from J, with 8 bases between. Looked up from germline, CDR1 is SGHVS and CDR2 is FQNEAQ. CDR3: CASSLAGRQQYF. The CDR3 DNA follows: TGTGCCAGCAGCTTAGCGGGGAGACAGCAGTACTTC.

In its sample, this clone was seen a few times. The chain employs TRBV7-3 and TRBJ2-3; 8 bases fit TRBD2. CDR1 and CDR2 from the germline V gene are SGHTA and FQGTGA. J was trimmed by 4 bases and V by 5 bases; bases with no gene match: 8. This CDR3 is built from 15 residues. CDR3 residues: CASSPRLASSDTQYF. For the CDR3, the DNA is TGTGCCAGCAGCCCGAGACTAGCGTCCTCAGATACGCAGTATTTT.

This rearrangement joins TRBV2 to TRBJ2-2, with a tentative D call TRBD1 (6 bases). Germline values: CDR1 SNHLY, CDR2 FYNNEI. This CDR3 spans 14 amino acids. The V gene lost 5 bases and the J gene lost 6 bases, with 13 bases spanning the gap. DNA of the CDR3: TGTGCCAGCAGTTTACAGGGAGAGGCCGGGGAGCTGTTTTTT. As protein: CASSLQGEAGELFF.

The genes are TRBV7-2 and TRBJ2-5; maybe TRBD2 (6 bases). The germline CDR1 and CDR2 sequences are SGHTA and FQGNSA. V was cut by 3 bases and J by 4 bases, with 18 bases left in between. The CDR3 is 16 amino acids. The CDR3 here is CASSFAMGTLGETQYF. The CDR3 DNA reads TGTGCCAGCAGCTTCGCCATGGGGACTCTGGGAGAGACCCAGTACTTC.

The chain recombines TRBV19 with TRBJ1-1; D remains ambiguous. Germline values: CDR1 LNHDA, CDR2 SQIVND (reference sequence). CDR3 length equals 14 residues. V was cut by 2 bases and J by 1 base, with 8 bases left in between. CDR3 in amino acids: CASSILAGNTEAFF. DNA for the CDR3: TGTGCCAGTAGTATACTGGCAGGGAACACTGAAGCTTTCTTT.

V and J are TRBV5-6 and TRBJ2-7; the match to TRBD1 covers 12 bases. This CDR3 is built from 14 residues. Germline V gene sequence: CDR1 SGHDT, CDR2 YYEEEE. Losses at the gene ends were 3 bases for V and 4 bases for J; bases not matched to a gene: 2. In DNA, the CDR3 is TGTGCCAGCAGCTGGGGACAGGGGGCTTACGAGCAGTACTTC. This translates into CASSWGQGAYEQYF.

The chain combines TRBV18 with TRBJ2-1; D is uncertain. Trimming took 3 bases from V and 12 from J, leaving 9 bases between them. The CDR3 runs to 11 residues. The germline gives CDR1 KGHSH, CDR2 LQKENI. Here the CDR3 reads CASSPLDSQFF. The CDR3 DNA is TGTGCCAGCTCACCTCTAGATTCGCAGTTCTTC.

This sequence joins TRBV10-3 and TRBJ1-4; 10 positions agree with TRBD1. The CDR3 is made up of 18 amino acids. The germline gives CDR1 ENHRY, CDR2 SYGVKD. The V and J ends lost 6 bases and 0 bases, in that order; junction bases with no gene match: 10. This CDR3 reads CAISEGGQGTSTNEKLFF. CDR3 coding DNA: TGTGCCATCAGCGAGGGGGGACAGGGGACCTCAACTAATGAAAAACTGTTTTTT.

This clone showed up just a few times. A read error may account for a junction end that differs from germline. The V call is TRBV25-1, the J call TRBJ1-3, with a weak D call TRBD1 (5 bases). Looked up from germline, CDR1 is MGHDK and CDR2 is SYGVNS. The CDR3 length is 15 residues. CDR3 nucleotide sequence: TGTGCCAGCAGTGAATATCGGGGCCCGGGAAGCACCATATATTTT. This translates into CASSEYRGPGSTIYF. Full variable domain (rest looked up from reference TRBV25-1 and TRBJ1-3): EADIYQTPRYLVIGTGKKITLECSQTMGHDKMYWYQQDPGMELHLIHYSYGVNSTEKGDLSSESTVSRIRTEHFPLTLESARPSHTSQYLCASSEYRGPGSTIYFGEGSWLTVV.

V gene TRBV30 combines with J gene TRBJ1-6, with D uncertain. The V end was cut by 0 bases, the J end by 7 bases, with 10 bases between. Germline CDR1 is GTSNPN and CDR2 is SVGIG (reference sequence). The CDR3 runs to 14 residues. CDR3 sequence: CAWSVQMGNSPLHF. DNA of the CDR3: TGTGCCTGGAGTGTACAGATGGGGAATTCACCCCTCCACTTT.

This chain joins TRBV11-2 and TRBJ1-2; D remains ambiguous. Germline CDR1 and CDR2: SGHAT and FQNNGV. The CDR3 covers 14 residues. V was shortened by 7 bases and J by 4 bases, with 16 bases between the two germline ends. CDR3: CASTLVGSAYGYTF. The CDR3 coding sequence is TGTGCCAGCACTCTAGTGGGCTCCGCCTATGGCTACACCTTC.

This clone appeared a single time. A junction end diverges from the germline sequence, so it may reflect a read error. The chain links TRBV4-2 to TRBJ2-7; 7 nucleotides line up with TRBD2. Germline V CDR1 and CDR2: LGHNA, YNFKEQ. This CDR3 has 9 residues. The CDR3 loop is CASSSGRSF. CDR3 nucleotide sequence: TGTGCCAGCAGCTCCGGGAGGTCCTTC.

The V call is TRBV27, the J call TRBJ2-1, with TRBD2 identical over 13 bases. Trimming took 3 bases from V and 6 from J; bases not matched to a gene: 17. CDR1 is MNHEY and CDR2 is SMNVEV in the germline V gene (reference sequence). The CDR3 loop spans 20 amino acids. CDR3 region: CASSFILTSGRSKVINEQFF. The CDR3 region has the DNA TGTGCCAGCAGTTTTATATTGACTAGCGGGAGGTCCAAGGTGATCAATGAGCAGTTCTTC.